This TCR beta chain derives from a study of CD8 T cells in Susac syndrome. Trimming took off 0 bases at V and 2 bases at J, with 10 bases between the two ends. The CDR3 spans 15 residues. Germline CDR1 reads MNHNS; CDR2 reads SASEGT. A quantity of about 0.45 to 1 ug RNA underwent reverse transcription using random hexamers. The authors amplified TCR beta CDR3 across 54 Vbeta and 13 Jbeta using immunoSEQ multiplex PCR. One entry per CDR3 protein results from TCRdb running MiXCR on the immunoSEQ multiplex PCR reads. The sample lists over 350,000 distinct CDR3 sequences; about 85% were seen once. The sequenced target, TCR beta, came from blood CD8+ and CD4+ T cells. Negative isolation yielded CD4+ and CD8+ T cells, and FACS enriched TEMRA cells.

This clonotype was sampled from a human donor with multiple sclerosis. The sequenced sample was CD8+ T cells from PBMCs. V and J are TRBV6-1 and TRBJ1-1, with D possibly being TRBD1 (5 bases). The CDR3 region is CASSEAGGGNTEAFF. CDR3 in DNA: TGTGCCAGCAGTGAAGCGGGTGGGGGAAACACTGAAGCTTTCTTT.